The 20 T cell receptor beta chains presented below share a single source sample, sequenced in a study of identical twins. TCRdb passed the 5' RACE reads through MiXCR, listing each CDR3 protein once. The sample lists around 250,000 distinct CDR3 sequences, roughly 13% occurring once. These same records also appear under a second study, on yellow fever vaccine responses in identical twins.

Sequencing was carried out using memory (CD45RO+) T cells sorted from blood. These TCRs come from a woman under 30 in good health.

This clonotype was picked up many times. V gene TRBV4-3 combines with J gene TRBJ2-5, with D hard to call. Trimming removed 2 bases at V and 2 bases at J, with 15 bases between. This CDR3 is built from 16 residues. Germline CDR1 and CDR2: LGHNA and YSLEER. The CDR3 DNA sequence: TGCGCCAGCAGCCAACACACTGGCGGCAGACAAGAGACCCAGTACTTC. Protein: CASSQHTGGRQETQYF.

This clonotype was recorded a few times. The rearrangement links TRBV20-1 to TRBJ2-3; D is undetermined. CDR3 size: 15 residues. Germline loops: CDR1 DFQATT, CDR2 SNEGSKA (reference sequence). The V end lost 5 bases, the J end lost 0 bases, and 15 bases lay between the germline ends. The CDR3 spells CSAPLSYSSTDTQYF. The DNA for the CDR3 is TGCAGTGCTCCCTTGAGCTACTCTAGCACAGATACGCAGTATTTT.

This clonotype turned up a few times. This chain joins TRBV7-2 and TRBJ2-1; D gene unclear. CDR3 length: 14 residues. Trimming removed 1 base at V and 8 bases at J, with 12 bases between. In germline, CDR1 is SGHTA, CDR2 FQGNSA. The CDR3 sequence: CASSLEQRLHEQFF. The CDR3 DNA is TGTGCCAGCAGCTTAGAGCAGCGCCTCCATGAGCAGTTCTTC.

This chain connects TRBV28 to TRBJ2-4; the D call may be TRBD1 or TRBD2 (5 bases each). The CDR3 totals 15 residues. Germline CDR1 reads MDHEN; CDR2 reads SYDVKM. V shed 6 bases and J shed 7 bases, with 19 bases lying between them. The CDR3 sequence: CASSLRDLIKNIQYF. CDR3 nucleotide sequence: TGTGCCAGCAGCCTCCGGGACCTCATCAAGAACATTCAGTACTTC.

A few counts support this clonotype. The V and J genes are TRBV20-1 and TRBJ2-7, with D perhaps given as TRBD1 or TRBD2 (5 bases each). The CDR3 has 13 amino acids. CDR1 and CDR2 (germline): DFQATT, SNEGSKA (reference sequence). Trimming removed 3 bases at V and 2 bases at J, with 11 bases between. The CDR3 DNA follows: TGCAGTGCTAGTCCCGGGGCCACCTACGAGCAGTACTTC. It is translated as CSASPGATYEQYF.

This sequence joins TRBV7-2 and TRBJ2-1; 9 bases fit TRBD2. Per the germline V gene, CDR1 is SGHTA and CDR2 is FQGNSA. Germline trimming cut 0 bases from V and 3 bases from J; bases unmatched to any gene: 3. The length of the CDR3 is 16 residues. CDR3: CASSLAGAGGYNEQFF. In DNA form, the CDR3 reads TGTGCCAGCAGCTTAGCGGGAGCGGGAGGCTACAATGAGCAGTTCTTC.

This clonotype was detected a few times. The J gene is TRBJ2-3, the V gene TRBV12-3 or TRBV12-4; D remains ambiguous. This CDR3 has 13 amino acids. The V end was cut by 4 bases, the J end by 3 bases, with 8 bases between. CDR3 amino acids: CASSSIWTDTQYF. The CDR3 nucleotides are TGTGCCAGCAGTTCGATTTGGACAGATACGCAGTATTTT.

This clonotype turned up a few times. This sequence joins TRBV4-2 and TRBJ2-3, with 14 positions matching TRBD2. Looked up from germline, CDR1 is LGHNA and CDR2 is YNFKEQ. V dropped 1 base and J dropped 2; count of bases not matched to a gene: 5. The CDR3 has 18 residues. DNA for the CDR3: TGTGCCAGCAGCCAAGTGGGACTAGCGGGGGTAAACACAGATACGCAGTATTTT. The encoded protein is CASSQVGLAGVNTDTQYF.

This clonotype was seen repeatedly, ten times or more. The chain carries TRBV29-1 and TRBJ1-5; weak D call: TRBD1 (6 bases). CDR1 is SQVTM and CDR2 is ANQGSEA in the germline V gene. Deletions cut 4 bases from V and 1 base from J, with 20 bases between. The CDR3 sequence is 17 residues long. CDR3 coding DNA: TGCAGCGTTGGCGGGGGGGCAGGGGAGGCGAGCAATCAGCCCCAGCATTTT. Translation: CSVGGGAGEASNQPQHF.

The chain links TRBV18 to TRBJ2-2; 11 positions match TRBD2. The J segment lost 0 bases and the V segment lost 8 bases, leaving 2 bases of the junction unmatched. Germline lookup yields CDR1 KGHSH and CDR2 LQKENI. The CDR3 is 15 amino acids. Here the CDR3 reads CASTLAGANTGELFF. Written as DNA, the CDR3 is TGTGCCAGCACACTAGCGGGGGCGAACACCGGGGAGCTGTTTTTT.

There are many counts of this clonotype. This sequence joins TRBV7-2 and TRBJ2-2; 7 bases align to TRBD1. V lost 4 bases, J lost 2 bases, and 4 bases stayed unmatched. Per the germline V gene, CDR1 is SGHTA and CDR2 is FQGNSA. The CDR3 spans 15 residues. The CDR3 DNA reads as TGTGCCAGCAGCTCGGACAGGTTTAACACCGGGGAGCTGTTTTTT. Translation: CASSSDRFNTGELFF.

The chain joins TRBV6-5 to TRBJ1-1; a possible D gene is TRBD1 (6 bases). Per the germline V gene, CDR1 is MNHEY and CDR2 is SVGAGI. This CDR3 has 16 residues. V lost 4 bases and J 0 bases, leaving 15 bases between the germline ends. CDR3: CASSSPGAGLNTEAFF. Here the CDR3 DNA reads TGTGCCAGCAGTTCCCCGGGGGCAGGGTTGAACACTGAAGCTTTCTTT.

The V and J genes are TRBV20-1 and TRBJ2-2, with 12 bases that match TRBD2. The length of the CDR3 is 14 residues. Germline assignment: CDR1 DFQATT and CDR2 SNEGSKA (reference sequence). The J segment lost 7 bases and the V segment lost 5 bases, leaving 5 bases of the junction unmatched. The CDR3 coding sequence is TGCAGTGCTCGGACTAGCGGGGATATCGGGGAGCTGTTTTTT. Residues: CSARTSGDIGELFF.

This clonotype was recorded at least ten times. The rearrangement links TRBV29-1 to TRBJ2-3; TRBD1 matches 8 bases. The CDR3 has 15 amino acids. J was trimmed by 3 bases and V by 8 bases; bases with no gene match: 13. Per germline, CDR1 SQVTM and CDR2 ANQGSEA. CDR3 sequence: CSLEGQGARTDTQYF. CDR3 DNA sequence: TGCAGCCTCGAAGGGCAGGGGGCAAGGACAGATACGCAGTATTTT.

In this sample, this clonotype turned up a few times. The chain recombines TRBV20-1 with TRBJ1-5; D ambiguous. Trimming took off 3 bases at V and 1 base at J, with 7 bases between the two ends. The V gene's germline CDR1 is DFQATT and CDR2 SNEGSKA (reference sequence). The CDR3 extends over 13 amino acids. The CDR3 bases are TGCAGTGCTAGCCCGGACAGCAATCAGCCCCAGCATTTT. Protein product: CSASPDSNQPQHF.

This clonotype came up many times. The J gene is TRBJ2-1, the V gene TRBV20-1; 7 nucleotides line up with TRBD1. CDR1 and CDR2 from the germline V gene are DFQATT and SNEGSKA (reference sequence). The CDR3 runs to 14 residues. V dropped 6 bases and J dropped 3; count of bases not matched to a gene: 8. CDR3 in DNA: TGCAGTGCCCTGACAGGGTTTGACTACAATGAGCAGTTCTTC. Protein: CSALTGFDYNEQFF.

This clonotype was seen more than once but under ten times. The chain joins TRBV5-1 to TRBJ2-6, with D unclear. Deletions cut 0 bases from V and 3 bases from J, with 7 bases between. Per germline, CDR1 SGHRS and CDR2 YFSETQ. The CDR3 spans 15 residues. The CDR3 coding sequence is TGCGCCAGCAGCTTGGGAGACCTTGGGGCCAACGTCCTGACTTTC. Protein: CASSLGDLGANVLTF.

This chain joins TRBV7-2 and TRBJ2-5, with D possibly TRBD2 on 7 matching bases. V shed 5 bases and J shed 5 bases, with 21 bases lying between them. The germline CDR1 and CDR2 sequences are SGHTA and FQGNSA. The CDR3 has 16 amino acids. This CDR3 reads CASSLTRGASGETQYF. The CDR3 nucleotides are TGTGCCAGCAGCCTGACCCGGGGGGCCTCGGGGGAGACCCAGTACTTC.

J is TRBJ2-7 and V is TRBV5-6; TRBD2 agrees at 9 bases. The CDR3 is made up of 16 amino acids. V lost 0 bases, J lost 5 bases, and 9 bases stayed unmatched. In germline, CDR1 is SGHDT, CDR2 YYEEEE. CDR3 in DNA: TGTGCCAGCAGCTTGGCGAATGCGGGGGGGTCCCACGAGCAGTACTTC. It codes for CASSLANAGGSHEQYF.

This chain links TRBV20-1 with TRBJ2-5, with TRBD1 identical over 7 bases. CDR3 length: 13 residues. CDR1 and CDR2 (germline): DFQATT, SNEGSKA (reference sequence). The ends lost 4 bases at V and 2 bases at J; junction bases unmatched: 4. CDR3: CSATPGQQETQYF. CDR3 sequence (DNA): TGCAGTGCTACCCCGGGACAGCAAGAGACCCAGTACTTC.